A single sample gave rise to the 3 T cell receptor beta chains below, sequenced in a study of blood T cell repertoires in COVID-19. The repertoire was sequenced with immunoSEQ multiplex PCR; TCRdb's copy has only in-frame clones and lacks some. Here the sample spans approximately 100,000 clones, approximately 84% being singletons. The sequencing sample was made of peripheral blood. The receptors come from a woman between 50 and 59 years old with acute or convalescent COVID-19.

The chain has TRBV2 and TRBJ1-1, with D tentatively TRBD1 (5 bases). This CDR3 region has 12 residues. CDR1 and CDR2 from the germline V gene are SNHLY and FYNNEI. V was trimmed by 3 bases and J by 7 bases, leaving 9 bases between them. The CDR3 DNA reads as TGTGCCAGCAGTGACAGGGCAGTTGAAGCTTTCTTT. It translates to CASSDRAVEAFF. The full variable domain, rest sourced from reference TRBV2 and TRBJ1-1, is EPEVTQTPSHQVTQMGQEVILRCVPISNHLYFYWYRQILGQKVEFLVSFYNNEISEKSEIFDDQFSVERPDGSNFTLKIRSTKLEDSAMYFCASSDRAVEAFFGQGTRLTVV.

This clone showed up just once. This rearrangement joins TRBV29-1 to TRBJ2-1, with 8 positions matching TRBD1. Looked up from germline, CDR1 is SQVTM and CDR2 is ANQGSEA. This CDR3 region has 14 residues. The J segment lost 7 bases and the V segment lost 4 bases, leaving 9 bases of the junction unmatched. The CDR3 region has the DNA TGCAGCGTTGGCGCCGGACAGGGAATTAATGAGCAGTTCTTC. As protein: CSVGAGQGINEQFF.

V is TRBV25-1 and J is TRBJ2-1; unclear D gene. Trimming left V 8 bases short and J 3 bases short, with 11 bases between. CDR3 size: 13 residues. CDR1 and CDR2 from the germline V gene are MGHDK and SYGVNS. CDR3 in amino acids: CASHARSYNEQFF. For the CDR3, the DNA is TGTGCCAGCCACGCCAGAAGCTACAATGAGCAGTTCTTC.